A selection of T cell receptor beta chains follows, all from one sample in a study of T cells in Graves' hyperthyroidism and ophthalmopathy. Via MiXCR, TCRdb re-called the multiplex PCR reads, giving one row per CDR3 protein. This table holds fewer than 300,000 distinct CDR3 sequences, 20% to 30% found once. The specimen sequenced was blood. The receptors originated from a man aged 35-49 years with Graves' hyperthyroidism that later progressed to Graves' ophthalmopathy. The conserved cysteine and the conserved F or W are not part of the CDR3 here. Some rows mark clone size as missing; the rest say once, few, many or name a class of expanded clone.

j_call clone_size v_call cdr3_aa
TRBJ1-5 many TRBV5-1 ASRLRGGQPQH
TRBJ1-2 many TRBV14 ASSQVGGSDYGYT
TRBJ1-2 NA TRBV2 ASSDWISPSGYT
TRBJ1-1 few TRBV6-2/TRBV6-3 ASSSSGEAF
TRBJ2-7 NA TRBV6-1 ASQDRGAYEQY
TRBJ1-2 many TRBV20-1 SARGSLGTPYGYT
TRBJ2-7 many TRBV20-1 SARLASTYEQY
TRBJ1-3 NA TRBV6-1 ASTEGRTGRSGNTIY
TRBJ1-2 many TRBV12-3/TRBV12-4 ASSLLTGGRNYGYT
TRBJ1-5 NA TRBV19 ASSISGVGNQPQH
TRBJ2-7 many TRBV9 ASSVAGGVYEQY
TRBJ2-7 many TRBV5-1 ASSLVRGTTTYEQY
TRBJ2-7 NA TRBV28 ASTQPGQGLYEQY
TRBJ2-2 many TRBV2 ASSPGVGELF
TRBJ1-5 NA TRBV6-2/TRBV6-3 ASSSGRDDNQPQH
TRBJ2-7 many TRBV2 ASRRQASSYEQY
TRBJ1-2 NA TRBV7-8 ASSPSNPGSGYT
TRBJ1-1 NA TRBV20-1 SAHDRSSITEAF
TRBJ2-5 NA TRBV20-1 SARRRANKKETQY
TRBJ1-5 many TRBV6-1 ASSEHTGIQPQH
TRBJ2-5 many TRBV29-1 SFHERGGETQY
TRBJ1-1 many TRBV19 ASSVRTGGLEAF
TRBJ1-2 many TRBV7-2 ASSLRRVRGYT
TRBJ1-5 many TRBV12-3/TRBV12-4 ASSAQGVSNQPQH
TRBJ1-1 many TRBV27 ASTQTGWATEAF
TRBJ1-2 NA TRBV6-2/TRBV6-3 ASSWGTVEGYT
TRBJ2-7 many TRBV6-1 ASGRDGKYEQY
TRBJ1-1 few TRBV6-5 ASSYRGSMVSEAF
TRBJ2-4 many TRBV7-3 ASSLTPPRAPLAKNIQY
TRBJ1-6 many TRBV28 ASSNRADNSPLH
TRBJ2-5 many TRBV29-1 SASLAQETQY